The 18 T cell receptor beta chains in this list originate from one sample, sequenced in a study of T-cell reconstitution after alpha-beta-depleted transplantation in children. The library targeted TCRbeta and was prepared with unique molecular identifiers. From the PCR reads, TCRdb called clonotypes with MiXCR, one entry per CDR3 protein. The table lists nearly 250,000 distinct CDR3 sequences, 6.5% to 9% of them singletons, with just under 6.5% in the top ten. The source was PBMCs, mostly from graft donor cells, collected 180 days after TCRalphabeta/CD19-depleted stem cell transplant. The receptors were sampled from a male patient aged 5 to 17 who had a stem cell transplant for acute lymphoblastic leukemia, so the T cells may come from the graft donor.

In this sample, this clonotype turned up many times. Germline and junction disagree at one end, which may indicate a read error. The chain recombines TRBV3-1 with TRBJ2-3; D gene uncertain. Germline V gives CDR1 LGHDT, CDR2 YNNKEL (reference sequence). CDR3 length equals 15 residues. In DNA, the CDR3 is TGCGCCAGCAGCCAAGAAGGCACCCGCACAGATACGCAGTATTTT. It translates to CASSQEGTRTDTQYF.

Remarks on this clonotype: A read error is possible here, since a much larger clone lies one base away. This sequence joins TRBV29-1 and TRBJ1-2; the D gene is possibly TRBD1 (5 bases). CDR3 length equals 12 residues. The V gene lost 6 bases and the J gene lost 5 bases, with 13 bases spanning the gap. Germline assignment: CDR1 SQVTM and CDR2 ANQGSEA. As DNA, the CDR3 is TGCAGCGTCCCGACAGTGGGTTATGGCTACACCTTC. It translates to CSVPTVGYGYTF.

At least ten counts were recorded for this clonotype. The chain is built from TRBV9 and TRBJ2-2; 12 nucleotides line up with TRBD2. V shed 0 bases, J shed 5 bases, and the junction held 5 bases outside the gene matches. Germline V gives CDR1 SGDLS, CDR2 YYNGEE. The CDR3 loop spans 17 amino acids. The CDR3 spells CASSVGLAGGPTGELFF. CDR3 DNA: TGTGCCAGCAGCGTAGGTCTAGCGGGAGGGCCAACCGGGGAGCTGTTTTTT.

This clonotype was recorded at least ten times. The chain combines TRBV12-3 or TRBV12-4 with TRBJ2-1, with 7 bases matching TRBD1. The CDR3 is 14 amino acids. V shed 7 bases and J 8 bases; nucleotides not matched to a gene: 11. CDR3: CASNRQGAPDEQFF. CDR3 DNA sequence: TGTGCCAGCAATCGACAGGGAGCCCCCGATGAGCAGTTCTTC.

This clonotype was counted at least ten times. V is TRBV7-9 and J is TRBJ1-5; D is unclear. With 1 base removed from V and 0 bases from J, the gap between germline ends came to 4 bases. The germline V gene has CDR1 SEHNR and CDR2 FQNEAQ (reference sequence). The CDR3 length is 14 residues. CDR3 sequence: CASSLVDSNQPQHF. The CDR3 DNA reads as TGTGCCAGCAGCTTAGTGGATAGCAATCAGCCCCAGCATTTT.

This clonotype was seen at least ten times. The J gene is TRBJ2-1, the V gene TRBV6-1; 8 nucleotides match TRBD2. This CDR3 has 15 residues. The germline V gene encodes CDR1 MNHNS and CDR2 SASEGT. The junction had 13 bases not matched to a gene; V was cut back by 5 bases and J by 10 bases. In DNA, the CDR3 is TGTGCCAGCAGTCAACCGGGACTAGGGTCTCTCGAGCAGTTCTTC. It encodes CASSQPGLGSLEQFF.

This clonotype came up many times. The chain has TRBV6-5 and TRBJ1-1, with D possibly being TRBD1 (5 bases). Germline lookup yields CDR1 MNHEY and CDR2 SVGAGI. Deletions cut 3 bases from V and 9 bases from J, with 14 bases between. The CDR3 consists of 13 residues. CDR3: CASSYGRGTQAFF. DNA of the CDR3: TGTGCCAGCAGTTATGGTAGGGGCACACAAGCTTTCTTT.

This clonotype showed up many times. V and J are TRBV7-3 and TRBJ2-2; TRBD2 agrees at 11 bases. CDR3 length: 17 residues. V shed 5 bases and J 4 bases; nucleotides not matched to a gene: 9. Germline values: CDR1 SGHTA, CDR2 FQGTGA. CDR3 protein: CASSPIAGGPLTGELFF. CDR3 DNA sequence: TGTGCCAGCAGCCCTATAGCGGGAGGGCCTCTCACCGGGGAGCTGTTTTTT.

V gene TRBV10-2 combines with J gene TRBJ2-2; the match to TRBD2 covers 7 bases. This CDR3 contains 17 residues. V was pared by 6 bases and J by 4 bases, with 14 bases of the junction left unmatched. Per the germline V gene, CDR1 is WSHSY and CDR2 is SAAADI. CDR3 region: CASSAPRLAGTTGELFF. The CDR3 region has the DNA TGCGCCAGCAGCGCCCCTCGACTAGCAGGGACCACCGGGGAGCTGTTTTTT.

This clonotype was counted many times. The genes are TRBV27 and TRBJ2-5; 7 bases agree with TRBD2. Germline V gives CDR1 MNHEY, CDR2 SMNVEV (reference sequence). With 2 bases clipped from V and 8 bases from J, the junction kept 8 bases outside the gene matches. CDR3 size: 14 residues. The CDR3 DNA sequence: TGTGCCAGCAGTTTAAATTGGGGGGAGGGAACCCAGTACTTC. It codes for CASSLNWGEGTQYF.

This clonotype was recorded at least ten times. This chain links TRBV29-1 with TRBJ1-4, with no clear D. V shed 8 bases and J shed 8 bases, with 15 bases lying between them. This CDR3 contains 12 residues. Germline CDR1 SQVTM, CDR2 ANQGSEA. The DNA for the CDR3 is TGCAGCCCCAAGGGTGGCGGGGAAAAACTGTTTTTT. Translating it yields CSPKGGGEKLFF.

This clonotype was picked up a small number of times. V and J are TRBV9 and TRBJ2-3; tentatively, D is TRBD2 (6 bases). Germline V gene sequence: CDR1 SGDLS, CDR2 YYNGEE. The CDR3 consists of 15 residues. The V end was cut by 5 bases, the J end by 6 bases, with 19 bases between. The CDR3 here is CASSWRGTPPDTQYF. CDR3 nucleotides: TGTGCCAGCAGTTGGAGAGGGACTCCACCCGATACGCAGTATTTT.

This clonotype was found many times. This CDR3 reads CASSFSGYEQFF. The CDR3 DNA sequence: TGCGCCAGCAGCTTCTCCGGCTATGAGCAGTTCTTC. This rearrangement joins TRBV5-1 to TRBJ2-1; no definite D call. This CDR3 region has 12 residues. Trimming took off 2 bases at V and 8 bases at J, with 8 bases between the two ends. Germline V gives CDR1 SGHRS, CDR2 YFSETQ.

This clonotype was seen at least ten times. The chain carries TRBV3-1 and TRBJ1-1; D unclear. V lost 0 bases and J 1 base, leaving 3 bases between the germline ends. Germline V gene lookup returns CDR1 LGHDT and CDR2 YNNKEL (reference sequence). The CDR3 has 13 amino acids. This chain's CDR3 is CASSQETNTEAFF. CDR3 nucleotide sequence: TGTGCCAGCAGCCAAGAGACGAACACTGAAGCTTTCTTT.

This clonotype was detected ten times or more. V usage is TRBV20-1 and J usage is TRBJ1-3, with TRBD1 identical over 11 bases. Germline-derived CDR1 and CDR2 are DFQATT and SNEGSKA (reference sequence). The CDR3 totals 15 residues. The J segment lost 2 bases and the V segment lost 4 bases, leaving 4 bases of the junction unmatched. DNA for the CDR3: TGCAGTGCTAACCCGGGACAGGGGGCTGGAAACACCATATATTTT. Translation gives CSANPGQGAGNTIYF.

This clonotype has ten or more counts. The chain couples TRBV29-1 to TRBJ2-1; 11 bases are a match to TRBD2. This CDR3 is built from 14 residues. Trimming at V came to 6 bases and at J to 5 bases, leaving 6 bases not matched to a gene. Germline CDR1 reads SQVTM; CDR2 reads ANQGSEA. The CDR3 loop reads CSVQGLAANNEQFF. In nucleotides, the CDR3 is TGCAGCGTCCAGGGACTAGCGGCCAACAATGAGCAGTTCTTC.

This clonotype was found many times. The V gene is TRBV10-3, the J gene TRBJ1-3, with 7 bases matching TRBD1. Looked up from germline, CDR1 is ENHRY and CDR2 is SYGVKD. The J segment lost 0 bases and the V segment lost 11 bases, leaving 7 bases of the junction unmatched. CDR3 length equals 14 residues. The CDR3 reads CASTGTSSGNTIYF. CDR3 DNA sequence: TGTGCCTCGACAGGGACCAGCTCTGGAAACACCATATATTTT.

The V call is TRBV19, the J call TRBJ2-2, with D perhaps matching TRBD1 (8 bases). V was cut by 4 bases and J by 2 bases, with 11 bases left in between. Germline V gives CDR1 LNHDA, CDR2 SQIVND (reference sequence). The CDR3 totals 15 residues. CDR3 sequence reads: CASSNRGGNTGELFF. CDR3 nucleotides: TGTGCCAGTAGTAACAGGGGGGGCAACACCGGGGAGCTGTTTTTT.